A few counts support the clone carrying this TCR beta chain. Antigen specificity is unknown. This sample was taken from a study of immune evolution from preneoplasia to lung adenocarcinoma. Broader study findings: Top clone frequencies peaked in normal lung, apparently declining through invasive adenocarcinoma.

Measured with immunoSEQ multiplex PCR; TCRdb has only the in-frame clones, and not every one. The sample carries around 8,000 clones, roughly 80% recorded once. CDR1 and CDR2 from the germline V gene are KGHSH and LQKENI. CDR3 size: 13 residues. Trimming cost V 5 bases and J 6 bases, with 13 bases left between them. This sequence originates from a donor older than 65 with lung adenocarcinoma. The chain links TRBV18 to TRBJ1-1; D not resolved. Sequencing used FFPE minimally invasive lung adenocarcinoma tissue. In nucleotides, the CDR3 is TGTGCCAGCTCAGCATCGAGTTCCTCTGAAGCTTTCTTT. This codes for CASSASSSSEAFF.